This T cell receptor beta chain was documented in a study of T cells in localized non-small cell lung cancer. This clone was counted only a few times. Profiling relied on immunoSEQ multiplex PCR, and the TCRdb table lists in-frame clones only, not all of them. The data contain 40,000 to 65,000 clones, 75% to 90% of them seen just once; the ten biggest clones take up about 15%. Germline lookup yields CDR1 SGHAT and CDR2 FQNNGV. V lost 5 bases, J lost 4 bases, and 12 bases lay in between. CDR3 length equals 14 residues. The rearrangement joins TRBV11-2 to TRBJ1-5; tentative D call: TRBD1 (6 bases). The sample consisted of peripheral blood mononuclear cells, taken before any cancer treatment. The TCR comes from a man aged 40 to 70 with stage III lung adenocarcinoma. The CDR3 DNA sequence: TGTGCCAGCAGCCCAGACAGGCAGAATCAGCCCCAGCATTTT. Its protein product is CASSPDRQNQPQHF.